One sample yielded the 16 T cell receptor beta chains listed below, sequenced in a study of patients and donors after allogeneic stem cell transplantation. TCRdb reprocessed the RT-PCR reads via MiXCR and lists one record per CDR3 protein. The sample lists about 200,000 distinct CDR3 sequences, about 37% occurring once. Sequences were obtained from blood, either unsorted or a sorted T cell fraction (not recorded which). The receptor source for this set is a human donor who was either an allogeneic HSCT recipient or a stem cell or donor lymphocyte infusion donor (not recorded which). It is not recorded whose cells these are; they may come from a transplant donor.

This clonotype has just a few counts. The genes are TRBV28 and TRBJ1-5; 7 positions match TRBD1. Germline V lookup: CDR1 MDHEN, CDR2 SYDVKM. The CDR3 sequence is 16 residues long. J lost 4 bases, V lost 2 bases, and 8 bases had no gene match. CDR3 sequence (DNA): TGTGCCAGCAGTTTACACCGGGACAGCCGGAATCAGCCCCAGCATTTT. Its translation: CASSLHRDSRNQPQHF. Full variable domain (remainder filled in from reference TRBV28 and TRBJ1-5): DVKVTQSSRYLVKRTGEKVFLECVQDMDHENMFWYRQDPGLGLRLIYFSYDVKMKEKGDIPEGYSVSREKKERFSLILESASTNQTSMYLCASSLHRDSRNQPQHFGDGTRLSIL.

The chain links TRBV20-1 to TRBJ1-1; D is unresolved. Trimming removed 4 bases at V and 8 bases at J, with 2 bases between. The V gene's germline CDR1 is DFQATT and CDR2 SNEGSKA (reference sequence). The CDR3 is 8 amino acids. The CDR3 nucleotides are TGCAGTGCTATGGAAGCTTTCTTT. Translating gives CSAMEAFF.

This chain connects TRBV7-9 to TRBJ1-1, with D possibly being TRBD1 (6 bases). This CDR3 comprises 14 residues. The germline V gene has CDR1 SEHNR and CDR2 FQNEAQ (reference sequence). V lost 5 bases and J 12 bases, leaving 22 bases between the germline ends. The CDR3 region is CASSLTGATRGSFF. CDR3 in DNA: TGTGCCAGCAGCCTAACGGGGGCGACCCGGGGATCTTTCTTT.

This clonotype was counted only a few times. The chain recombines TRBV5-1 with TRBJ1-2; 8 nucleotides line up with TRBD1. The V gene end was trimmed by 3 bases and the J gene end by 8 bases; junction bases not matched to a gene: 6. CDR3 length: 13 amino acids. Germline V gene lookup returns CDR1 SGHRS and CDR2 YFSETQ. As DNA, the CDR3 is TGCGCCAGCAGCTCGACAGGGGAGGAGGGCTACACCTTC. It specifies CASSSTGEEGYTF.

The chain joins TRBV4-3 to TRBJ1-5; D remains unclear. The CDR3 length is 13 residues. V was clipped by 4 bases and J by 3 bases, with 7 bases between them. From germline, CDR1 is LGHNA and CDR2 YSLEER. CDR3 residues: CASSPDLNQPQHF. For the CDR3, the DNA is TGCGCCAGCAGCCCCGATCTCAATCAGCCCCAGCATTTT.

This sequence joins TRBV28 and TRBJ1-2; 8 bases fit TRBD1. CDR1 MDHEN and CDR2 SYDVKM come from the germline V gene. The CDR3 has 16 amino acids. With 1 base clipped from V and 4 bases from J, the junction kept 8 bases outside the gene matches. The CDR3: CASSLYRGAFRYGYTF. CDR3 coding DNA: TGTGCCAGCAGTTTATACAGGGGGGCTTTCCGCTATGGCTACACCTTC.

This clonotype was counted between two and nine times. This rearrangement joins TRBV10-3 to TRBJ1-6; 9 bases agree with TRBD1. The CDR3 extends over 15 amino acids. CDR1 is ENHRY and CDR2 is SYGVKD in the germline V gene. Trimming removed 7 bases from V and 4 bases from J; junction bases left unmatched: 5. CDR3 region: CAINSGTGYNSPLHF. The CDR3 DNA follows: TGTGCCATCAATTCCGGGACAGGGTATAATTCACCCCTCCACTTT.

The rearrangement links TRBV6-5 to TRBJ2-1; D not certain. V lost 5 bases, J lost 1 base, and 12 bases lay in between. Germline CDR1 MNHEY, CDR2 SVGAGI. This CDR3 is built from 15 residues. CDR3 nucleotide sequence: TGTGCCAGCAGTCCTATAGATTCTTCCTACAATGAGCAGTTCTTC. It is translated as CASSPIDSSYNEQFF.

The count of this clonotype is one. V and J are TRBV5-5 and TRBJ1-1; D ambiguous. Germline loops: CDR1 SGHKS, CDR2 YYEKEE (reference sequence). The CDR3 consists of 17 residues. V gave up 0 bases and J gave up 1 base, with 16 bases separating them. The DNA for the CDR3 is TGTGCCAGCAGCTTGGGACCGAGCCCGGGGTGGAACACTGAAGCTTTCTTT. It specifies CASSLGPSPGWNTEAFF. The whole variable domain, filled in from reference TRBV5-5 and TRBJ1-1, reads DAGVTQSPTHLIKTRGQQVTLRCSPISGHKSVSWYQQVLGQGPQFIFQYYEKEERGRGNFPDRFSARQFPNYSSELNVNALLLGDSALYLCASSLGPSPGWNTEAFFGQGTRLTVV.

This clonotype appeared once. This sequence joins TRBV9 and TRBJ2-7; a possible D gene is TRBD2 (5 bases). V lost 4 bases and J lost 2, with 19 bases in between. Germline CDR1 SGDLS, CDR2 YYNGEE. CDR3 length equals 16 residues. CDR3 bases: TGTGCCAGCAGCCTAGCATCCCCCCTCTGGGCCTACGAGCAGTACTTC. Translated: CASSLASPLWAYEQYF.

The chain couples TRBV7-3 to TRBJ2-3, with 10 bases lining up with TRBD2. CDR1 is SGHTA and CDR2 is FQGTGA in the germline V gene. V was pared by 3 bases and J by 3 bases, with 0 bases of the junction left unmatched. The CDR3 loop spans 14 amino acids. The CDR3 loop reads CASSLGLATDTQYF. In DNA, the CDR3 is TGTGCCAGCAGCTTGGGACTAGCGACAGATACGCAGTATTTT.

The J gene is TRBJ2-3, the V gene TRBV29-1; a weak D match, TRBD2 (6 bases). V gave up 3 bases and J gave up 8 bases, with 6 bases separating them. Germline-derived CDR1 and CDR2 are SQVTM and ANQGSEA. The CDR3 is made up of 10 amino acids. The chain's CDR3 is CSVEGGTQYF. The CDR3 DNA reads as TGCAGCGTTGAGGGGGGTACGCAGTATTTT.

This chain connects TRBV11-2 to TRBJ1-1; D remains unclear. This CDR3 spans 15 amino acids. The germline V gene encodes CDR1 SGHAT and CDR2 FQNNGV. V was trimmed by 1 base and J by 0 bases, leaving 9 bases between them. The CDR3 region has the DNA TGTGCCAGCAGCTTAGCCAGGCAGCTGAACACTGAAGCTTTCTTT. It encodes CASSLARQLNTEAFF.

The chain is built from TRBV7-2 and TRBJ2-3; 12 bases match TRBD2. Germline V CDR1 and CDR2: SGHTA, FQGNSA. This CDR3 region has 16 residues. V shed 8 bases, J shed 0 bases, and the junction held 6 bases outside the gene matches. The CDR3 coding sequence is TGTGCCAGCGGTCACGGACTAGCGGGGAGCACAGATACGCAGTATTTT. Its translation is CASGHGLAGSTDTQYF.

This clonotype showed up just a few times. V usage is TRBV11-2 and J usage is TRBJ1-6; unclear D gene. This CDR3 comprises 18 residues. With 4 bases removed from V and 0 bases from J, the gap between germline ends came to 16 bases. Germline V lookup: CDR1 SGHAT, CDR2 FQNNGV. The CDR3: CASSSRVREYSYNSPLHF. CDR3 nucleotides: TGTGCCAGCAGCTCCCGAGTGAGGGAATACTCCTATAATTCACCCCTCCACTTT.

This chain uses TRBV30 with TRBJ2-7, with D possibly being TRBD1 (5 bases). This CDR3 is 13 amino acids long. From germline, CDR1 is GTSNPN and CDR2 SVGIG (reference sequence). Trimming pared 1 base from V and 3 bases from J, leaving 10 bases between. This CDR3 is CAWSERQGYEQYF. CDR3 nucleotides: TGTGCCTGGAGTGAGAGGCAGGGCTACGAGCAGTACTTC.